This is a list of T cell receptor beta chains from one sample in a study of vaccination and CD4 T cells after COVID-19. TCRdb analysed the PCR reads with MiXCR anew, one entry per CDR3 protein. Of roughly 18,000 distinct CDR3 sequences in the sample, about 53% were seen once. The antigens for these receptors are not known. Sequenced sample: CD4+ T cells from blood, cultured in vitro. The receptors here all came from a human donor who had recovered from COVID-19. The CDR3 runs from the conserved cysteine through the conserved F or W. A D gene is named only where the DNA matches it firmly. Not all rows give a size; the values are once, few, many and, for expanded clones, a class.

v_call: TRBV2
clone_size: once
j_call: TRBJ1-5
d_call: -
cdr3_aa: CASSEQGLGQPQHF
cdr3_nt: TGTGCCAGCAGTGAACAGGGGCTGGGACAGCCCCAGCATTTT

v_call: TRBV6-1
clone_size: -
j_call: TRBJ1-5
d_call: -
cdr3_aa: CASSRVGSSNQPQHF
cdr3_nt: TGTGCCAGCAGCCGGGTGGGCAGTAGCAATCAGCCCCAGCATTTT

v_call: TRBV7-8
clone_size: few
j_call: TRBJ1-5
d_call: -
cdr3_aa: CASSLDSVSNQPQHF
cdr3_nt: TGTGCCAGCAGCTTAGACTCCGTTAGCAATCAGCCCCAGCATTTT

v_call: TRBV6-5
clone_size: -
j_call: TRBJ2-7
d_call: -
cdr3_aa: CASSYIPGRSSYEQYF
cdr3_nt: TGTGCCAGCAGTTACATTCCGGGACGCAGCTCCTACGAGCAGTACTTC

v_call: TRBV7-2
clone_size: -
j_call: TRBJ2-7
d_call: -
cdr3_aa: CASSLGRQSNEQYF
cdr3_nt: TGTGCCAGCAGCTTAGGCCGACAGAGCAACGAGCAGTACTTC

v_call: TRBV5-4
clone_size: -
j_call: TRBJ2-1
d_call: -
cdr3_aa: CASSLETRYNEQFF
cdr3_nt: TGTGCCAGCAGCTTGGAAACTAGATACAATGAGCAGTTCTTC

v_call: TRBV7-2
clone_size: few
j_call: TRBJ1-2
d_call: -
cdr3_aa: CASSLVGEGVGYTF
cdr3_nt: TGTGCCAGCAGCTTAGTGGGGGAGGGGGTTGGCTACACCTTC

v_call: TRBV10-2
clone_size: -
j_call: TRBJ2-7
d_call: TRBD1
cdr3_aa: CASSESNRGTYEQYF
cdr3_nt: TGCGCCAGCAGTGAGTCAAACAGGGGCACCTACGAGCAGTACTTC

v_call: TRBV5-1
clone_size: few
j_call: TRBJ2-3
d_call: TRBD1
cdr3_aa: CASRIRGQGDTQYF
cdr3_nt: TGCGCCAGCAGAATCAGGGGGCAAGGAGATACGCAGTATTTT

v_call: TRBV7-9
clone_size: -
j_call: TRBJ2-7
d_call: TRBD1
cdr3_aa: CASSGERGHEQYF
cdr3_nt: TGTGCCAGCAGCGGCGAGAGGGGGCACGAGCAGTACTTC

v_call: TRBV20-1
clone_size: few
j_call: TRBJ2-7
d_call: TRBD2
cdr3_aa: CSAPPTILAGGNSYEQYF
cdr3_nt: TGCAGTGCCCCTCCAACAATACTAGCGGGAGGAAATTCCTACGAGCAGTACTTC

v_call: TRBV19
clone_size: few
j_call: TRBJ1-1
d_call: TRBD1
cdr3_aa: CASSLTGGIAEAFF
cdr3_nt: TGTGCCAGTAGTCTTACAGGGGGGATCGCTGAAGCTTTCTTT

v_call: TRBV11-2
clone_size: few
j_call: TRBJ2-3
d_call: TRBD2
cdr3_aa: CASSLFLAGGTDTQYF
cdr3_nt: TGTGCCAGCAGCTTGTTCCTAGCGGGAGGCACAGATACGCAGTATTTT

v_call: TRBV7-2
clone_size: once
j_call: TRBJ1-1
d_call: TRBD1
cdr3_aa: CASSTQGGSEAFF
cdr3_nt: TGTGCCAGCAGCACCCAGGGGGGGTCTGAAGCTTTCTTT

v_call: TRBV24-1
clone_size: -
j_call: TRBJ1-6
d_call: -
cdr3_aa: CATIEQGSGSYNSPLHF
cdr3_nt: TGTGCCACCATCGAACAGGGTTCGGGCTCCTATAATTCACCCCTCCACTTT

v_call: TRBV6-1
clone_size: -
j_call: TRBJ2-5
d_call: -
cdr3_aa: CASRRGLGETQYF
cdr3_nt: TGTGCCAGCAGGAGGGGCCTTGGGGAGACCCAGTACTTC

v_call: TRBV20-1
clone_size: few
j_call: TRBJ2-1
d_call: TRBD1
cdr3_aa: CSARLDRGEIYNEQFF
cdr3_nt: TGCAGTGCTAGACTTGACAGGGGTGAGATATACAATGAGCAGTTCTTC

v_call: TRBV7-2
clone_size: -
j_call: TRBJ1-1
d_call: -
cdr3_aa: CASSLQGADTEAFF
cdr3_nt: TGTGCCAGCAGCTTACAGGGCGCAGACACTGAAGCTTTCTTT

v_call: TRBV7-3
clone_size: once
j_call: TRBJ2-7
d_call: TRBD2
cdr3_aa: CASSPTTSGGGEQYF
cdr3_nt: TGTGCCAGCAGTCCTACGACTAGCGGAGGTGGGGAGCAGTACTTC

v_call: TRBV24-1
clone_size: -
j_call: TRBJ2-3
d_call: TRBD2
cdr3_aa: CATSDPTPTSGSTDTQYF
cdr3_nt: TGTGCCACCAGTGACCCTACCCCGACTAGCGGAAGCACAGATACGCAGTATTTT

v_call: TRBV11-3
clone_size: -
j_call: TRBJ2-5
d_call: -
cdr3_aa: CASSQRLAQETQYF
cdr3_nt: TGTGCCAGCAGCCAGAGACTCGCCCAGGAGACCCAGTACTTC

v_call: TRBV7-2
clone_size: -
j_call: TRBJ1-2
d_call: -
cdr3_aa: CASRPKGGQDYGYTF
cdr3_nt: TGTGCCAGCAGGCCTAAGGGGGGGCAGGACTATGGCTACACCTTC

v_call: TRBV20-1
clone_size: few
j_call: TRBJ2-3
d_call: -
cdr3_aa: CSARVVATTDTQYF
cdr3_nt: TGCAGTGCTAGGGTGGTGGCCACCACAGATACGCAGTATTTT

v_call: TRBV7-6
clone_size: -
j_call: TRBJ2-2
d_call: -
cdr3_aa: CASSLWAGNTGELFF
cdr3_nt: TGTGCCAGCAGCTTATGGGCAGGGAACACCGGGGAGCTGTTTTTT

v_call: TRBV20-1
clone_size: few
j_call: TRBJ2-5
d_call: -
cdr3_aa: CSARGGPQETQYF
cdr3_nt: TGCAGTGCTAGGGGCGGACCACAAGAGACCCAGTACTTC

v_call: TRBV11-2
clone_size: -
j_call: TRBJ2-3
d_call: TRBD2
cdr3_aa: CASSYGSGGINTDTQYF
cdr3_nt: TGTGCCAGCAGCTATGGAAGCGGGGGGATTAACACAGATACGCAGTATTTT

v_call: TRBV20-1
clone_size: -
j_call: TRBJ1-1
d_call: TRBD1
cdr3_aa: CSASQGGLERDTEAFF
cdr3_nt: TGCAGTGCTTCACAGGGGGGCTTGGAACGGGACACTGAAGCTTTCTTT

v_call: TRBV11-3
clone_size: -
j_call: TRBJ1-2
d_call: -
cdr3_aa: CASSLGKGYGYTF
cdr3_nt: TGTGCCAGCAGCTTAGGAAAGGGGTATGGCTACACCTTC

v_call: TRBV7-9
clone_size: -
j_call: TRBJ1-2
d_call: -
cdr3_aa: CASSFTQGSYGYTF
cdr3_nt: TGTGCCAGCAGCTTTACACAGGGAAGCTATGGCTACACCTTC

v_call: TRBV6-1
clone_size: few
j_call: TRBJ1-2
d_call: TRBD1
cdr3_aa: CASSHLGDRGMGDNYGYTF
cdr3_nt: TGTGCCAGCAGTCACCTAGGGGACAGGGGAATGGGTGATAACTATGGCTACACCTTC

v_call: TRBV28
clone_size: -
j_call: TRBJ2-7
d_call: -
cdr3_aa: CASSRYEGVSYEQYF
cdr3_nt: TGTGCCAGCAGCCGGTATGAGGGAGTCTCCTACGAGCAGTACTTC

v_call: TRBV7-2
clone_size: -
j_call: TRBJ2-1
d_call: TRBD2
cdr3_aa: CASSPTRTSGGNNEQFF
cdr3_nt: TGTGCCAGCAGCCCTACTAGGACTAGCGGGGGGAACAATGAGCAGTTCTTC

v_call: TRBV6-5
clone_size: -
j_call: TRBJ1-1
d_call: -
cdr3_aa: CASSYSTGLAAFF
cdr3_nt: TGTGCCAGCAGTTACTCGACCGGGTTGGCCGCTTTCTTT

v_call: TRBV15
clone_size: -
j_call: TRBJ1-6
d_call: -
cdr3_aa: CATSRGGNNNSPLHF
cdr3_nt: TGTGCCACCAGCAGAGGAGGGAATAATAATTCACCCCTCCACTTT

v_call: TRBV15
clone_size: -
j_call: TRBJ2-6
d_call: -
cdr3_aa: CATSRRTGAGANVLTF
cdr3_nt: TGTGCCACCAGCAGACGGACGGGCGCTGGGGCCAACGTCCTGACTTTC

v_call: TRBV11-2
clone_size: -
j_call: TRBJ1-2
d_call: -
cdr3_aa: CASRGFGHSYGYTF
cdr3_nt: TGTGCCAGCAGGGGGTTCGGGCACTCATATGGCTACACCTTC

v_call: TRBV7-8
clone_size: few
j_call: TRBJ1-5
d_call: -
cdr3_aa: CASSPNRDQPQHF
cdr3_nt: TGTGCCAGCAGCCCCAATCGGGATCAGCCCCAGCATTTT

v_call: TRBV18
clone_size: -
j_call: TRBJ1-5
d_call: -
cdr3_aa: CASSPPRGQPQHF
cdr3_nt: TGTGCCAGCTCACCACCGAGAGGGCAGCCCCAGCATTTT

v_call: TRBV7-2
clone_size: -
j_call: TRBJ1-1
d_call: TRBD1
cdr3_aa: CASSFNRGSTEAFF
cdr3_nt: TGTGCCAGCAGCTTTAACAGGGGAAGCACTGAAGCTTTCTTT

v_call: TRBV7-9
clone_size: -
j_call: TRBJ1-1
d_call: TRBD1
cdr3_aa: CASSPQGAGTEAFF
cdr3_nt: TGTGCCAGCAGCCCACAGGGGGCGGGGACTGAAGCTTTCTTT

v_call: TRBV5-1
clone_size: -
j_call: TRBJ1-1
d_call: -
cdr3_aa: CASSFGGGGEAFF
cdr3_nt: TGCGCCAGCAGCTTTGGCGGCGGAGGAGAAGCTTTCTTT

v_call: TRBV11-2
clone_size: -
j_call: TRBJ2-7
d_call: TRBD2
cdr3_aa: CASSLLGSGVGEQYF
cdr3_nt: TGTGCCAGCAGCTTATTAGGGAGCGGGGTAGGCGAGCAGTACTTC

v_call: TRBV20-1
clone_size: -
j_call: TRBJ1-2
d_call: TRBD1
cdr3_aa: CSARDNRGNGYTF
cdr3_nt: TGCAGTGCTAGAGACAACAGGGGTAATGGCTACACCTTC

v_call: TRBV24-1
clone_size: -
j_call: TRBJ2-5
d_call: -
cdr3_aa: CATSDLALGGLETQYF
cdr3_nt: TGTGCCACCAGTGATTTGGCGCTCGGGGGCTTGGAGACCCAGTACTTC

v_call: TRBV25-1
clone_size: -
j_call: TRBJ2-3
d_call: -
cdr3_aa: CASSEGGTDTQYF
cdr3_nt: TGTGCCAGCAGTGAGGGGGGCACAGATACGCAGTATTTT

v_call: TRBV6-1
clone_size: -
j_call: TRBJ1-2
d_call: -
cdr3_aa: CAIRQANYGYTF
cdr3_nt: TGTGCCATCAGACAGGCTAACTATGGCTACACCTTC

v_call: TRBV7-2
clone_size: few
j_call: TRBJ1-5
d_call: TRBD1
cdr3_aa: CASSLVGTGGNQPQHF
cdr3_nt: TGTGCCAGCAGCTTAGTGGGGACAGGCGGGAATCAGCCCCAGCATTTT

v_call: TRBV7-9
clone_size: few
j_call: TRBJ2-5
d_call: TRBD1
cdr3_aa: CASSQGDRGSRETQYF
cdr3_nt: TGTGCCAGCAGCCAGGGGGACAGGGGGTCCCGGGAGACCCAGTACTTC

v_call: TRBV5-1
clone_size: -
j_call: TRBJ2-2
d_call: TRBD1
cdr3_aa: CASSLAGQGNTGELFF
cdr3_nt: TGCGCCAGCAGCTTGGCCGGACAGGGGAACACCGGGGAGCTGTTTTTT

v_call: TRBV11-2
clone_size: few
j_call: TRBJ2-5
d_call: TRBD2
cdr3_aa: CASSVPGLAGGLKTQYF
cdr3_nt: TGTGCCAGCAGCGTTCCGGGACTAGCGGGGGGCCTAAAGACCCAGTACTTC

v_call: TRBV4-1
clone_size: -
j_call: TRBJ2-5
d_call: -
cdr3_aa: CASSQVRVETQYF
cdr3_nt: TGCGCCAGCAGCCAAGTTAGGGTTGAGACCCAGTACTTC

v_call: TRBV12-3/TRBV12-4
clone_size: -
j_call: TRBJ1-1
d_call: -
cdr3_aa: CASSLKSEAFF
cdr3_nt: TGTGCCAGCAGTTTGAAATCCGAAGCTTTCTTT

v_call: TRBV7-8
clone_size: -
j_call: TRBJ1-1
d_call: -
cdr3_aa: CASSFSLSGAEAFF
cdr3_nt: TGTGCCAGCAGCTTCAGCCTCAGCGGGGCTGAAGCTTTCTTT

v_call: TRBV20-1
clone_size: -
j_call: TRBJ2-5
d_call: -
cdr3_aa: CSARPGGGETQYF
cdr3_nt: TGCAGTGCTCGACCAGGGGGGGGAGAGACCCAGTACTTC

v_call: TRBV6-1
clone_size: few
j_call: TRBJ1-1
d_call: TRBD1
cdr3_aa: CASTAGTANTEAFF
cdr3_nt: TGTGCCAGCACCGCCGGGACAGCGAACACTGAAGCTTTCTTT